Listed here are 16 T cell receptor beta chains from one sample, sequenced in a study of Ad26.COV2.S vaccination and SARS-CoV-2 variants (dated by TCRdb to the early 2020s). The label giving this sample's treatment or condition can be read as: roughly 18 received Ad26.COV2.S at low or high dose, single or two shots; a few received placebo; per-sample allocation not given. For vaccine and placebo recipients, repertoires were sequenced using samples collected on day 63 after the first injection. The method behind the library was the immunoSEQ multiplex PCR assay. TCRdb mirrors the immuneACCESS table, restricted to in-frame sequences. Some clones are absent from its copies; in checked studies, under half trace to an unresolved V gene, and the reason for the others is unknown. The sample table records 430,000 or so clones; around 90% of these occur just once. The ten most abundant clones make up about 12% of the sample.

Material: peripheral blood, obtained in a trial of Ad26.COV2.S vaccine versus placebo. These receptors came from a person aged 18-60 years who received the Ad26.COV2.S COVID-19 vaccine or a placebo.

In this sample, this clone turned up a few times. The chain has TRBV5-6 and TRBJ1-5, with 11 nucleotides matching TRBD1. The J segment lost 6 bases and the V segment lost 0 bases, leaving 11 bases of the junction unmatched. CDR3 length equals 18 residues. Germline values: CDR1 SGHDT, CDR2 YYEEEE. CDR3 residues: CASSLALHAGQGVQPQHF. For the CDR3, the DNA is TGTGCCAGCAGCTTGGCCCTACACGCGGGACAGGGGGTTCAGCCCCAGCATTTT.

The chain links TRBV11-2 to TRBJ2-1; 11 bases fit TRBD2. This CDR3 comprises 18 residues. V gave up 1 base and J gave up 1 base; unmatched junction bases: 6. Germline CDR1 SGHAT, CDR2 FQNNGV. In DNA form, the CDR3 reads TGTGCCAGCAGCTTAGGGTTAGCGGGAGGGATTTCCTACAATGAGCAGTTCTTC. Amino acids: CASSLGLAGGISYNEQFF.

The chain couples TRBV6-5 to TRBJ2-7; TRBD1 might be the D (6 bases). Trimming took off 6 bases at V and 6 bases at J, with 18 bases between the two ends. Germline assignment: CDR1 MNHEY and CDR2 SVGAGI. This CDR3 comprises 14 residues. The CDR3 bases are TGTGCCAGCAGCGGCGCCCAGGGGCATATCGAGCAGTACTTC. This translates into CASSGAQGHIEQYF.

The rearrangement uses TRBV25-1 and TRBJ2-2, with 8 bases fitting TRBD1. The germline V gene has CDR1 MGHDK and CDR2 SYGVNS. V was pared by 1 base and J by 0 bases, with 7 bases of the junction left unmatched. The CDR3 length is 18 residues. The CDR3 loop reads CASSEFGTGGSNTGELFF. In DNA form, the CDR3 reads TGTGCCAGCAGTGAATTCGGTACAGGGGGATCGAACACCGGGGAGCTGTTTTTT.

V usage is TRBV28 and J usage is TRBJ2-3, with a tentative D call TRBD2 (6 bases). This CDR3 is 16 amino acids long. Germline loops: CDR1 MDHEN, CDR2 SYDVKM. Trimming left V 3 bases short and J 4 bases short, with 17 bases between. The DNA of the CDR3 is TGTGCCAGCAGTTTGGCCGCAGGGAGGTTTTCAGATACGCAGTATTTT. Protein: CASSLAAGRFSDTQYF. The full variable domain, in which reference TRBV28 and TRBJ2-3 provide the parts outside the CDR3, is DVKVTQSSRYLVKRTGEKVFLECVQDMDHENMFWYRQDPGLGLRLIYFSYDVKMKEKGDIPEGYSVSREKKERFSLILESASTNQTSMYLCASSLAAGRFSDTQYFGPGTRLTVL.

The chain links TRBV6-7 to TRBJ2-3, with D hard to call. TRBV6-7 carries the ORF label, with uncertain function. The germline V and J ends were trimmed by 6 bases and 1 base, with 17 bases remaining between them. The CDR3 loop spans 16 amino acids. The CDR3 bases are TGTGCCAGCAGCCCCTCGGCGAGAGAGCGCACAGATACGCAGTATTTT. The encoded protein is CASSPSARERTDTQYF.

This chain links TRBV6-5 with TRBJ1-3; D is unresolved. Trimming removed 5 bases at V and 8 bases at J, with 13 bases between. Germline V gene data show CDR1 as MNHEY and CDR2 as SVGAGI. This CDR3 is 13 amino acids long. The chain's CDR3 is CASSRDPKDTIYF. The CDR3 bases are TGTGCCAGCAGTCGGGATCCAAAGGACACCATATATTTT.

The V call is TRBV9, the J call TRBJ2-7; 8 bases fit TRBD1. The germline CDR1 and CDR2 sequences are SGDLS and YYNGEE. The CDR3 is made up of 14 amino acids. With 5 bases clipped from V and 1 base from J, the junction kept 5 bases outside the gene matches. The CDR3 nucleotides read TGTGCCAGCAGTTCAGACAGGGGATCCTACGAGCAGTACTTC. The encoded protein is CASSSDRGSYEQYF. The full variable domain, completed using reference TRBV9 and TRBJ2-7, is DSGVTQTPKHLITATGQRVTLRCSPRSGDLSVYWYQQSLDQGLQFLIQYYNGEERAKGNILERFSAQQFPDLHSELNLSSLELGDSALYFCASSSDRGSYEQYFGPGTRLTVT.

The chain is built from TRBV30 and TRBJ1-1; a weak D match, TRBD1 (5 bases). Trimming removed 0 bases at V and 1 base at J, with 9 bases between. There are 14 residues in the CDR3. The germline V gene has CDR1 GTSNPN and CDR2 SVGIG (reference sequence). The CDR3 loop reads CAWSVWGGNTEAFF. The CDR3 region has the DNA TGTGCCTGGAGTGTATGGGGCGGGAACACTGAAGCTTTCTTT.

As to this clone: At one boundary the junction diverges from the germline segment, which might be a read error. The V call is TRBV28, the J call TRBJ2-5, with 7 nucleotides matching TRBD2. CDR3 length: 17 amino acids. From germline, CDR1 is MDHEN and CDR2 SYDVKM. CDR3 loop: CVSSFFSRGGSGETQYF. CDR3 nucleotides: TGTGTCAGCAGTTTTTTTTCTCGGGGAGGGTCCGGGGAGACCCAGTACTTC.

The V and J genes are TRBV20-1 and TRBJ1-1; D not certain. The V end was cut by 5 bases, the J end by 11 bases, with 12 bases between. This CDR3 is built from 10 residues. The germline gives CDR1 DFQATT, CDR2 SNEGSKA (reference sequence). This CDR3 reads CSAAQVNAFF. CDR3 nucleotide sequence: TGCAGTGCTGCTCAGGTGAACGCTTTCTTT.

This clone was counted ten times or more. The chain recombines TRBV19 with TRBJ1-3; 7 positions match TRBD1. V was pared by 7 bases and J by 3 bases, with 12 bases of the junction left unmatched. The length of the CDR3 is 16 residues. Germline V lookup: CDR1 LNHDA, CDR2 SQIVND (reference sequence). The CDR3 is CASTPGRGGLGNTIYF. In DNA form, the CDR3 reads TGTGCCAGTACCCCAGGCAGGGGGGGACTTGGAAACACCATATATTTT.

This clone occurred once. CDR3 in DNA: TGCGCCAGCAGCTCGCCGGGACAGGGTTTCTACGAGCAGTACTTC. It yields the protein CASSSPGQGFYEQYF. The rearrangement links TRBV5-1 to TRBJ2-7; 9 nucleotides line up with TRBD1. V shed 3 bases and J 3 bases; nucleotides not matched to a gene: 7. This CDR3 contains 15 residues. CDR1 SGHRS and CDR2 YFSETQ come from the germline V gene. Based on the CDR3 plus reference TRBV5-1 and TRBJ2-7, the full variable domain is KAGVTQTPRYLIKTRGQQVTLSCSPISGHRSVSWYQQTPGQGLQFLFEYFSETQRNKGNFPGRFSGRQFSNSRSEMNVSTLELGDSALYLCASSSPGQGFYEQYFGPGTRLTVT.

V gene TRBV10-3 combines with J gene TRBJ2-7; D uncertain. The V end was cut by 3 bases, the J end by 3 bases, with 18 bases between. This CDR3 comprises 16 residues. CDR1 is ENHRY, CDR2 SYGVKD, per germline. CDR3 sequence: CAISDAGTLDHYEQYF. CDR3 sequence (DNA): TGTGCCATCAGTGATGCCGGAACACTGGACCACTACGAGCAGTACTTC.

The chain employs TRBV15 and TRBJ2-3; D remains ambiguous. Germline V gene data show CDR1 as LNHNV and CDR2 as YYDKDF (reference sequence). This CDR3 has 13 amino acids. Trimming pared 2 bases from V and 3 bases from J, leaving 6 bases between. This CDR3 is CATSRSGTDTQYF. CDR3 DNA: TGTGCCACCAGCAGATCAGGTACAGATACGCAGTATTTT.

The V call is TRBV10-3, the J call TRBJ2-5, with D possibly being TRBD2 (7 bases). Germline loops: CDR1 ENHRY, CDR2 SYGVKD. The CDR3 consists of 14 residues. Trimming removed 2 bases at V and 5 bases at J, with 12 bases between. The CDR3 protein is CAISEGGAGETQYF. Here the CDR3 DNA reads TGTGCCATCAGTGAGGGGGGGGCAGGGGAGACCCAGTACTTC.